This entry describes one TCR beta chain. Its antigen specificity is not known. Base qualities are not recorded, but no much larger clone differs from it by a single base. The CDR3 starts with the cysteine, ends with the phenylalanine, and has 13 residues. Only CDR3 DNA remains: 39 bases, in frame from the first base. The V end loses 0 bases and the J end loses 7 bases, and a stretch of 9 bases separates them. CDR1 and CDR2, per the germline V gene, are KGHSH and LQKENI. Using the deep immunoSEQ assay, TCR CDR3 regions were amplified from genomic DNA by multiplex PCR. For each cell subset, the extracted genomic DNA was distributed evenly across all wells of several immunoSEQ 96-well plates, and each plate served as one replicate. For sorted subsets, each replicate PCR was loaded with around 220 ng genomic DNA, equivalent to about 33,000 T cell genomes. Purified libraries were quantified with a Qubit 3.0 fluorometer, sized on a Bioanalyzer 2100, and re-quantified with the KAPA Library Quantification kit. A separate single-read 150-cycle Illumina NextSeq 550 flow cell was used to sequence each immunoSEQ 96-well plate. Per the source publication's procedure: Because the immunoSEQ output included only junctional sequences and no quality scores, the filtering could not be the same as the filtering used for full-length reads. To assign V/J genes and CDR3, sequences were annotated using PyIR, a Python wrapper for IgBLAST v1.9, with IMGT germline references. Reads were removed for weak V/J assignments (E-value above 1e-6), missing CDR3, stop codons, out-of-frame junctions, or ambiguous translated residues. V3J clonotypes were defined as sequences sharing an identical inferred V gene, J gene, and CDR3 amino acid sequence. To compute the percentage overlap between repertoires, the number of shared unique clonotypes was divided by the size of the smaller repertoire. Three approaches were used to assess repertoire richness: RTK rarefaction, the Chao1 estimator, and Recon v2.1 estimates of unobserved clonotypes. Generation probabilities were computed with OLGA for all TCRbeta clonotypes obtained by the gDNA method from several donors. TCRdb mirrors the immuneACCESS table, restricted to in-frame sequences. Some clones are absent from its copies; in checked studies, under half trace to an unresolved V gene, and the reason for the others is unknown. V and J calls and clone size are copied from that table; D and trimming were computed from the DNA. This sample lists around 2,000,000 clones; over 85% were detected once. The top ten clones comprise under 0.15% of the sample.

This sample was taken from a study of shared clonotypes between healthy human individuals (dated by TCRdb to the early 2020s). Context from the whole study: The cohort comprised a couple of women and three men aged 18 to 49 years. Libraries were prepared and TCR repertoires were sequenced by different laboratories using diverse techniques, in order to increase sequencing depth and limit assay-specific biases. Per donor, three plates each were used for CD4 naive and CD4 memory, two for CD8 naive, and one for CD8 memory. To estimate repertoire size and how much clonotype sharing occurs between individuals, the study deeply sequenced the blood TCR repertoires of about 5 healthy adults. Between about 0.85 and 8.9 billion PBMCs per donor were obtained by leukapheresis.

The donors were healthy, HIV-negative adults who had no recently reported acute infections or vaccinations. Every donor was a Caucasian adult living in Nashville, Tennessee, USA. CD4+ T cells were enriched by magnetic negative selection; naive cells were then positively selected on CD45RA, and the negative fraction formed the memory subset. Blood was obtained by leukapheresis, after which PBMCs were separated by Ficoll-Histopaque density gradient centrifugation and cryopreserved in liquid nitrogen vapor phase. Analytical flow cytometry was used to check the purity and quantity of every magnetically sorted T cell population. From each sorted fraction, genomic DNA was isolated and quantified by UV absorbance on a Nanodrop 2000c. The research as a whole found: Clonotypes shared by all four sorted-subset donors showed higher generation probabilities than non-shared clonotypes. Sampling was limited to blood, and TCR repertoires in tissue likely differ from TCR repertoires in blood. Larger estimated clonotype richness was generally found for naive subsets than for memory subsets. Based on pairwise subsampling, the degree of clonotype sharing among donors was expected to be affected by sequencing depth. The genetic and exposure-history diversity represented was limited by the small number of donors. Incomplete sequencing was indicated by rarefaction of sorted-subset datasets, despite the large sequencing depth. Across several donors, around 5.4% of naive CD4, around 3.3% of naive CD8, under 2.5% of memory CD4, and around 0.4% of memory CD8 clonotypes were shared.

Sequenced sample: naive CD4+ T cells sorted from blood. This sample's cell subset or site label indicates: CD45RA+ positively selected. This receptor was identified in a man aged 18-30 years in good health. Rearrangement joined TRBV18 to TRBJ1-2; 5 matching bases give a weak D call of TRBD1. The CDR3: CASSPPQGRGYTF. The DNA sequence follows: TGTGCCAGCTCACCACCTCAGGGTCGTGGCTACACCTTC.